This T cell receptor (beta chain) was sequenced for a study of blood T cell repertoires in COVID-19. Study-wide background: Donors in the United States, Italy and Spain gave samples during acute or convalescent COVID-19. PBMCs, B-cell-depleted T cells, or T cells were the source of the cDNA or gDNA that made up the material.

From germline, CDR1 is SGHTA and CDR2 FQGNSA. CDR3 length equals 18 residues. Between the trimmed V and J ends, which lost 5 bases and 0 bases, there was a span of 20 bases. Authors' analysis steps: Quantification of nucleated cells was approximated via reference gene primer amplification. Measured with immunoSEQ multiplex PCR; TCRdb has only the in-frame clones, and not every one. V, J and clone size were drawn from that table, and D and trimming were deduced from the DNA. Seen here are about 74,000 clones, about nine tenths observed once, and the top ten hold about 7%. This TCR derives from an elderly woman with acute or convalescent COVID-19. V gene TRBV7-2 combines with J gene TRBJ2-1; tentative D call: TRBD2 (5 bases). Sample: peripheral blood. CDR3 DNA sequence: TGTGCCAGCAGCCAGTCGTTTAATCGGGGTTCCTCCTACAATGAGCAGTTCTTC. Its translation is CASSQSFNRGSSYNEQFF.